This record covers a single T cell receptor beta chain. TCRdb's copy holds only in-frame clones and misses some; the assay was immunoSEQ multiplex PCR. The sample records some 120,000 clones, about four fifths being singletons. These data are taken from a study of radiation and T cells in renal cell carcinoma. The sample's time point: baseline pretreatment blood. Treatment specified: 15 Gy SBRT to primary tumor, nephrectomy 4 weeks later. Serial blood draws occurred at baseline and 2 and 4 weeks post-SBRT. The patient's renal cell carcinoma had clear cell pathology. This sample comprised blood, obtained from a patient whose treatment included radiotherapy and nephrectomy. The clonotype was recovered from a woman aged 55-69 years with renal cell carcinoma.

The CDR3 DNA is TGTGCCAGCAGCTCCAGGGACTTATCGAGCTCCTACAATGAGCAGTTCTTC. Protein: CASSSRDLSSSYNEQFF. V gene TRBV5-6 combines with J gene TRBJ2-1; D perhaps matches TRBD2 (6 bases). Germline V gene sequence: CDR1 SGHDT, CDR2 YYEEEE. The CDR3 spans 17 residues. V was shortened by 3 bases and J by 0 bases, with 16 bases between the two germline ends.